This section outlines one TCR beta chain sequence together with its context. Trimming removed 6 bases from V and 2 bases from J, with 17 bases in between. This CDR3 has 16 residues. Germline V gives CDR1 SGHTA, CDR2 FQGNSA. The repertoire was sequenced with immunoSEQ multiplex PCR; TCRdb's copy has only in-frame clones and lacks some. The table shows tens of thousands of clones, with around 80% occurring only once. The data were obtained in a study of memory CD4+ T cells and cytomegalovirus serostatus. Single viable CD3+CD4+CD8-CD45RO+ cells were sorted as the memory CD4+ T cells. The chain carries TRBV7-2 and TRBJ1-3; D is possibly TRBD1 (6 bases). The sequenced material came from memory CD4+ T cells from blood. This sequence was found in an adult in good health and CMV-seronegative. The CDR3 region is CASSSDRTSTGNTIYF. In DNA form, the CDR3 reads TGTGCCAGCAGTTCCGACAGGACTAGCACTGGAAACACCATATATTTT.